This T cell receptor (beta chain) was found in a study of T cell changes during pregnancy in multiple sclerosis. J lost 11 bases, V lost 7 bases, and 16 bases had no gene match. The germline V gene has CDR1 MDHEN and CDR2 SYDVKM. CDR3 length: 14 residues. Method: immunoSEQ multiplex PCR; TCRdb's copy keeps in-frame clones and lacks some. The data contain some 70,000 clones, over 85% of them singletons. The sequences come from peripheral blood, collected in the second trimester of pregnancy. This receptor was obtained from a female donor in good health, enrolled as a control in a pregnancy study. The V gene is TRBV28, the J gene TRBJ1-1; TRBD1 matches at 7 bases. The CDR3 here is CASIRGQLLPRAFF. The DNA for the CDR3 is TGTGCCAGCATAAGGGGACAGCTTCTCCCAAGGGCTTTCTTT.